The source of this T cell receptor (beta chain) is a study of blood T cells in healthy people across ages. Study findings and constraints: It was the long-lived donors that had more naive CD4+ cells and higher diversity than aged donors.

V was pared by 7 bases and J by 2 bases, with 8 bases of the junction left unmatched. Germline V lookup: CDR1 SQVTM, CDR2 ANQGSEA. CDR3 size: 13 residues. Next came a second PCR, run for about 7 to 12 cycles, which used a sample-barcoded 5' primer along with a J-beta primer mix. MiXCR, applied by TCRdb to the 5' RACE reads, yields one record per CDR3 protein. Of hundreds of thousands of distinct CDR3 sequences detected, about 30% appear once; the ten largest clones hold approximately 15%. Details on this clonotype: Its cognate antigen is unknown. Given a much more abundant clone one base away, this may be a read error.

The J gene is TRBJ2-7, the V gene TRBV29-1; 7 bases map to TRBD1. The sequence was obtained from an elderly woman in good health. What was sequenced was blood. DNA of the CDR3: TGCAGCGCCCCGACAGGGCCTACCTACGAGCAGTACTTC. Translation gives CSAPTGPTYEQYF.